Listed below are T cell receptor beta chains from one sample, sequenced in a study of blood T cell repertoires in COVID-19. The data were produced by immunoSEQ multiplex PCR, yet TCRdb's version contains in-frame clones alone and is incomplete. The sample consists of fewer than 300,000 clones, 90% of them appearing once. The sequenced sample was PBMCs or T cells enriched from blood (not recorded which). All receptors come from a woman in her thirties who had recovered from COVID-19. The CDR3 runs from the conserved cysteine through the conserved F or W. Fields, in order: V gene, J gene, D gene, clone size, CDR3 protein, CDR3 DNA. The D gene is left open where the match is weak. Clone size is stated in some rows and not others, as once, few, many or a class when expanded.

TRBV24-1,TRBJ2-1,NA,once,CATSAGGGGSSYNEQFF,TGTGCCACCAGTGCTGGGGGAGGGGGGAGCTCCTACAATGAGCAGTTCTTC
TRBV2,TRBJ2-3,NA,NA,CASSEWGQTDTQYF,TGTGCCAGCAGTGAATGGGGACAAACAGATACGCAGTATTTT
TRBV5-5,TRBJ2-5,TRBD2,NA,CASSLLANNQETQYF,TGTGCCAGCAGCTTACTAGCGAACAACCAAGAGACCCAGTACTTC
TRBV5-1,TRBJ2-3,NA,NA,CASSLAAASTDTQYF,TGCGCCAGCAGCTTGGCGGCGGCAAGCACAGATACGCAGTATTTT
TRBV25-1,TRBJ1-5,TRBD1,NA,CASRGTGHQPQHF,TGTGCCAGCAGGGGGACAGGGCATCAGCCCCAGCATTTT
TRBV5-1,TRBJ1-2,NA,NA,CASSSAGNYGYTF,TGCGCCAGCAGCTCGGCAGGGAACTATGGCTACACCTTC
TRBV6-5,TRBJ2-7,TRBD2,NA,CASSLRESYEQYF,TGTGCCAGCAGTTTGCGGGAGTCCTACGAGCAGTACTTC
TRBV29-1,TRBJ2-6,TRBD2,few,CSPNLRGDGANVLTF,TGCAGCCCCAACCTCCGGGGGGACGGGGCCAACGTCCTGACTTTC
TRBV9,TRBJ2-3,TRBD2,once,CASSVEVAGEDTQYF,TGTGCCAGCAGCGTAGAGGTAGCGGGAGAAGATACGCAGTATTTT
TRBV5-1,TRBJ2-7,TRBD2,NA,CASSLWREYMYEQYF,TGCGCCAGCAGCTTGTGGCGGGAGTATATGTACGAGCAGTACTTC
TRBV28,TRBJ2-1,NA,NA,CASSPKGAGNNEQFF,TGTGCCAGCAGCCCGAAAGGGGCAGGGAACAATGAGCAGTTCTTC
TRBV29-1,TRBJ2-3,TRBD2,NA,CSVLPGYMGGYTDTQYF,TGCAGCGTTTTACCCGGGTACATGGGGGGGTACACAGATACGCAGTATTTT
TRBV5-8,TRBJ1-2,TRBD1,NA,CASSLSIRTGASNYGYTF,TGTGCCAGCAGCCTTTCGATTAGGACAGGGGCGTCCAACTATGGCTACACCTTC
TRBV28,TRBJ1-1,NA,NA,CASSLEYRGTEAFF,TGTGCCAGCAGTTTAGAGTACCGAGGAACTGAAGCTTTCTTT
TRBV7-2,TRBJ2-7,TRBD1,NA,CASSPSPGTGYEQYF,TGTGCCAGCAGCCCGAGTCCCGGGACAGGGTACGAGCAGTACTTC
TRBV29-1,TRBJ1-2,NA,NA,CSVAGPGYGYTF,TGCAGCGTTGCAGGGCCGGGCTATGGCTACACCTTC
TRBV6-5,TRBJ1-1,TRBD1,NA,CASRARQGVMPEAFF,TGTGCCAGCAGAGCTCGACAGGGGGTGATGCCTGAAGCTTTCTTT
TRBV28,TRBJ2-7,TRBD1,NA,CASSLAGQGLDEQYF,TGTGCCAGCAGTCTGGCGGGACAGGGTCTCGACGAGCAGTACTTC
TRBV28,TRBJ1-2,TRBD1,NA,CASSSGTASFYGYTF,TGTGCCAGCAGTTCCGGGACAGCTTCCTTCTATGGCTACACCTTC
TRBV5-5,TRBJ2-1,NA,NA,CASSFRTVYNEQFF,TGTGCCAGCAGCTTTAGGACAGTTTACAATGAGCAGTTCTTC
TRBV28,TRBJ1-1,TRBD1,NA,CATLTGALNTEAFF,TGTGCCACCCTGACAGGGGCTCTGAACACTGAAGCTTTCTTT
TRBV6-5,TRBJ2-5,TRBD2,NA,CASSYVGGGRETQYF,TGTGCCAGCAGTTACGTCGGGGGAGGGCGGGAGACCCAGTACTTC
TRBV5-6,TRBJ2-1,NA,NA,CASKMDSYNEQFF,TGTGCCAGCAAAATGGACAGTTACAATGAGCAGTTCTTC
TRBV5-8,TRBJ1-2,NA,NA,CASSRTGEGYTF,TGTGCCAGCAGCCGGACGGGAGAGGGCTACACCTTC
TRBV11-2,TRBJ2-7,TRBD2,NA,CASSSATSVEQYF,TGTGCCAGCAGCTCAGCCACTAGCGTGGAGCAGTACTTC
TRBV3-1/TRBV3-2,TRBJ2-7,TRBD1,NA,CASSQDRRQGLHEQYF,TGTGCCAGCAGCCAAGACCGTCGACAGGGGCTTCACGAGCAGTACTTC
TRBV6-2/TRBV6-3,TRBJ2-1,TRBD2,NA,CASSRQTSDTLGGQFF,TGTGCCAGCAGTCGCCAGACTAGCGATACGTTAGGGGGGCAGTTCTTC
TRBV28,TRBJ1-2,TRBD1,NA,CASTNGGQGRLRYGYTF,TGTGCCAGCACCAATGGGGGACAGGGCCGTCTTCGCTATGGCTACACCTTC
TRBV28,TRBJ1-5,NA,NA,CASSFRGLSNQPQHF,TGTGCCAGCAGTTTTCGAGGATTAAGCAATCAGCCCCAGCATTTT
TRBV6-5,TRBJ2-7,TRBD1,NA,CASSGQGWYEQYF,TGTGCCAGCAGCGGACAGGGCTGGTACGAGCAGTACTTC
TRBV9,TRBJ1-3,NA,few,CASSLGDIGNTIYF,TGTGCCAGCAGCCTAGGGGACATCGGAAACACCATATATTTT
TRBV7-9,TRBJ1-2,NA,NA,CASSESAGTNYGYTF,TGTGCCAGCAGCGAGTCAGCAGGGACTAACTATGGCTACACCTTC
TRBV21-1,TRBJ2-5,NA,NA,CASSTGETGGGETQYF,TGTGCCAGCAGCACCGGGGAGACAGGGGGTGGGGAGACCCAGTACTTC
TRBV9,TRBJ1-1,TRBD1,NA,CASSVGTGSTEAFF,TGTGCCAGCAGCGTAGGGACAGGGAGCACTGAAGCTTTCTTT
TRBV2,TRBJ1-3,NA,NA,CASSEVPNNSGNTIYF,TGTGCCAGCAGCGAGGTTCCCAACAACTCTGGAAACACCATATATTTT
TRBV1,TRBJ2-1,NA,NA,CTSRRGLDEGEQFF,TGCACCAGCAGGCGGGGACTAGACGAGGGTGAGCAGTTCTTC
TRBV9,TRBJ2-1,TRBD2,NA,CASSAASGDFSYNEQFF,TGTGCCAGCAGTGCGGCTAGCGGGGACTTCTCCTACAATGAGCAGTTCTTC
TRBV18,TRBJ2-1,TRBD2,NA,CASSPPTSGYYNEQFF,TGTGCCAGCTCACCACCGACTAGCGGTTATTACAATGAGCAGTTCTTC
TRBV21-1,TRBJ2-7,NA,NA,CASSTRDSRSYEQYF,TGTGCCAGCAGCACCCGGGACTCAAGGTCCTACGAGCAGTACTTC
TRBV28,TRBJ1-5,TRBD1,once,CASSYRGPQPQHF,TGTGCCAGCAGTTACAGGGGCCCTCAGCCCCAGCATTTT
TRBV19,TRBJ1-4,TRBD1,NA,CASSYHRGGSEKLFF,TGTGCCAGTAGTTACCACAGGGGAGGTAGCGAAAAACTGTTTTTT
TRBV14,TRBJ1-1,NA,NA,CASSQQGNTEAFF,TGTGCCAGCAGCCAACAGGGGAACACTGAAGCTTTCTTT
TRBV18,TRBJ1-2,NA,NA,CASSPDWSGNYGYTF,TGTGCCAGCTCACCGGATTGGTCAGGGAACTATGGCTACACCTTC
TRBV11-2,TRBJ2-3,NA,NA,CASSLGRGAPVSSTDTQYF,TGTGCCAGCAGCTTAGGTCGGGGGGCGCCGGTTTCTAGCACAGATACGCAGTATTTT
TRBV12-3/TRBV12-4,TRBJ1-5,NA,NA,CASRGGADQPQHF,TGTGCCAGCAGAGGGGGGGCGGATCAGCCCCAGCATTTT
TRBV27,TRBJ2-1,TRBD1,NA,CASIPGQAANNEQFF,TGTGCCAGCATTCCGGGACAGGCAGCCAACAATGAGCAGTTCTTC
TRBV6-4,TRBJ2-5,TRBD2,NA,CASSLTSGGTQYF,TGTGCCAGCAGTCTGACTAGCGGGGGGACCCAGTACTTC
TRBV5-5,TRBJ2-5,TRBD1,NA,CASSPALPGGLAETQYF,TGTGCCAGCAGCCCTGCGTTGCCAGGGGGCTTAGCAGAGACCCAGTACTTC
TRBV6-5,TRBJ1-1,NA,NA,CASSYSRLRSTEAFF,TGTGCCAGCAGTTACTCGAGGTTAAGGAGTACTGAAGCTTTCTTT
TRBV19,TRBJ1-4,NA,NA,CASAATNEKLFF,TGTGCCAGTGCGGCAACTAATGAAAAACTGTTTTTT
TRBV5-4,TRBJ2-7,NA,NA,CASSLGSPSDFPAYEQYF,TGTGCCAGCAGCTTGGGCTCACCCTCGGACTTCCCAGCCTACGAGCAGTACTTC
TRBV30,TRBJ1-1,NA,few,CAWREVDTEAFF,TGTGCCTGGAGGGAGGTGGACACTGAAGCTTTCTTT
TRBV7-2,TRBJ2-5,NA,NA,CASSPARGARETQYF,TGTGCCAGCAGCCCCGCCCGGGGAGCGCGGGAGACCCAGTACTTC
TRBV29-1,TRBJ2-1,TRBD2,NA,CSVAGTSGMNEQFF,TGCAGCGTTGCCGGGACTAGCGGGATGAATGAGCAGTTCTTC
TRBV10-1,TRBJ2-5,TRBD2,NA,CASSVTAGEGTQYF,TGCGCCAGCAGTGTAACGGCGGGAGAGGGGACCCAGTACTTC
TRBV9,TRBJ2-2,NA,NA,CASSVEGVGTGELFF,TGTGCCAGCAGCGTAGAGGGAGTCGGGACCGGGGAGCTGTTTTTT
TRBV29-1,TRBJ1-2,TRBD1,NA,CSVEEPGQGYGYTF,TGCAGCGTTGAAGAACCGGGACAGGGTTATGGCTACACCTTC
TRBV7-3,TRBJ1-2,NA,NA,CASSLGEAGHGYTF,TGTGCCAGCAGCTTGGGGGAGGCAGGGCACGGCTACACCTTC
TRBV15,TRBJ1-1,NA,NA,CATSGDIGGTEAFF,TGTGCCACCAGCGGCGACATTGGGGGGACTGAAGCTTTCTTT
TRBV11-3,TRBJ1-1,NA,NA,CASSPDGGNTEAFF,TGTGCCAGCAGCCCGGACGGAGGAAACACTGAAGCTTTCTTT